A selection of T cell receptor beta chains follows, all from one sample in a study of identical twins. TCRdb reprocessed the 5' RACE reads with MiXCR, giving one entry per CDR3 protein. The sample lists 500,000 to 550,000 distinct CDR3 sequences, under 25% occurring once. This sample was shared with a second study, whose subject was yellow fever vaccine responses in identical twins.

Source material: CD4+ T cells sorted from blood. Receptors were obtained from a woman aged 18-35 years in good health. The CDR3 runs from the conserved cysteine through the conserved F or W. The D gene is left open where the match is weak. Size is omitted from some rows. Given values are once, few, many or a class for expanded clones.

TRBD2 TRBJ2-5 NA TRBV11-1 CASSLAVGSGRSGETQYF TGTGCCAGCAGCTTAGCGGTTGGGAGCGGGAGAAGTGGAGAGACCCAGTACTTC
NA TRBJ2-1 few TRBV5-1 CASSLMADFYNEQFF TGCGCCAGCAGCTTAATGGCGGACTTCTACAATGAGCAGTTCTTC
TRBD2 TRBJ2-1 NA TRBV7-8 CASSLRREARRPSSYNEQFF TGTGCCAGCAGCTTAAGACGGGAGGCTCGTCGACCAAGCTCCTACAATGAGCAGTTCTTC
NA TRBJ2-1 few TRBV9 CASSQGQNRMNLYNEQFF TGTGCCAGCAGCCAAGGACAGAACAGAATGAACCTCTACAATGAGCAGTTCTTC
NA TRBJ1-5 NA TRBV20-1 CSAQNSLGNQPQHF TGCAGTGCTCAGAACAGCCTGGGGAATCAGCCCCAGCATTTT
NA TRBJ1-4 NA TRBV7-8 CASSSARSPTNEKLFF TGTGCCAGCAGCTCAGCCCGTTCACCGACTAATGAAAAACTGTTTTTT
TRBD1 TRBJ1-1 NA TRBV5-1 CASSLRDSLPEAFF TGCGCCAGCAGTCTCCGGGACAGTCTCCCTGAAGCTTTCTTT
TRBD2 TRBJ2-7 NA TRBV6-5 CASSYRTSGRPSYEQYF TGTGCCAGCAGTTATCGGACGAGCGGGAGACCTAGCTACGAGCAGTACTTC
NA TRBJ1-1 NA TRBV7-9 CASSSLQVANTEAFF TGTGCCAGCAGCTCACTACAGGTCGCGAACACTGAAGCTTTCTTT
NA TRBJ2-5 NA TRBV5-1 CASSSLTGIQETQYF TGCGCCAGCAGCTCGTTAACAGGGATTCAAGAGACCCAGTACTTC
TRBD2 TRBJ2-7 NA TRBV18 CASSTRLAEAYEQYF TGTGCCAGCTCAACAAGACTAGCGGAGGCCTACGAGCAGTACTTC
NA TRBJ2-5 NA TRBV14 CASSQRRQAGGETQYF TGTGCCAGCAGCCAAAGGAGACAGGCCGGTGGGGAGACCCAGTACTTC
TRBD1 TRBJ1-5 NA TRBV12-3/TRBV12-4 CASSSIGTGMHQPQHF TGTGCCAGCAGTTCTATCGGGACAGGGATGCATCAGCCCCAGCATTTT
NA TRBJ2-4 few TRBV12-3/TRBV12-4 CASSLSPSNIQYF TGTGCCAGCAGTTTATCACCATCAAACATTCAGTACTTC
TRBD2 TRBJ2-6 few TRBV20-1 CSARPAGGSGANVLTF TGCAGTGCTAGGCCAGCGGGGGGGAGTGGGGCCAACGTCCTGACTTTC
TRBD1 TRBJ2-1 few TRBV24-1 CATSDSRRTGKKYEQFF TGTGCCACCAGTGATTCGCGGAGGACAGGAAAAAAATATGAGCAGTTCTTC
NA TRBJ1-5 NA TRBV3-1 CASSQSGGATQPQHF TGTGCCAGCAGCCAATCGGGGGGGGCTACTCAGCCCCAGCATTTT